Following are 30 T cell receptor beta chains from one sample sequenced in a study of blood T cell repertoires in COVID-19. The method was immunoSEQ multiplex PCR; TCRdb's version includes in-frame clones alone and lacks a portion of them. The repertoire consists of roughly 410,000 clones, with around 90% occurring once and the leading ten covering 1% to 1.5%. The sample comprised peripheral blood. These receptors were taken from a man aged 35 to 55 with acute or convalescent COVID-19.

The chain uses TRBV5-6 and TRBJ1-5; D is undetermined. Per germline, CDR1 SGHDT and CDR2 YYEEEE. V was clipped by 1 base and J by 4 bases, with 6 bases between them. This CDR3 has 13 amino acids. CDR3 bases: TGTGCCAGCAGCTTGCTGCGGAATCAGCCCCAGCATTTT. It is translated as CASSLLRNQPQHF.

The rearrangement links TRBV11-3 to TRBJ1-3; perhaps TRBD1 as D (5 bases). This CDR3 has 14 residues. The ends were cut back, 4 bases at V and 2 bases at J, with 9 bases in the middle. Germline CDR1 and CDR2: SGHNT and YENEEA. In DNA, the CDR3 is TGTGCCAGCAGCTATACAGGTGCTGGAAACACCATATATTTT. This gives the protein CASSYTGAGNTIYF.

The rearrangement joins TRBV2 to TRBJ1-2; possibly TRBD1 for D (6 bases). CDR1 and CDR2 from the germline V gene are SNHLY and FYNNEI. The CDR3 spans 16 residues. V gave up 0 bases and J gave up 8 bases, with 19 bases separating them. DNA of the CDR3: TGTGCCAGCAGTGAAGCGATATACAGGGTATGGGAAGGCTACACCTTC. Residues: CASSEAIYRVWEGYTF.

The chain joins TRBV9 to TRBJ1-3; 9 bases match TRBD1. Trimming took 4 bases from V and 4 from J; bases not matched to a gene: 9. The CDR3 runs to 16 residues. Germline V gives CDR1 SGDLS, CDR2 YYNGEE. CDR3: CASSPSTGGTGNTIYF. In nucleotides, the CDR3 is TGTGCCAGCAGCCCGTCTACAGGGGGCACCGGAAACACCATATATTTT.

This chain joins TRBV5-6 and TRBJ2-7; D possibly corresponds to TRBD2 (5 bases). Germline CDR1 and CDR2: SGHDT and YYEEEE. The V gene lost 0 bases and the J gene lost 0 bases, with 10 bases spanning the gap. CDR3 length equals 15 residues. The CDR3 DNA reads as TGTGCCAGCAGCTTGGTGGAGGCCCCCTCCTACGAGCAGTACTTC. This sequence encodes CASSLVEAPSYEQYF.

This chain joins TRBV6-2 or TRBV6-3 and TRBJ1-1; no clear D. Germline V lookup: CDR1 MNHEY, CDR2 SVGEGT. This CDR3 is 15 amino acids long. Trimming removed 2 bases from V and 0 bases from J, with 10 bases in between. CDR3 amino acids: CASSYQDFMNTEAFF. Here the CDR3 DNA reads TGTGCCAGCAGTTACCAGGACTTCATGAACACTGAAGCTTTCTTT.

The CDR3 reads CASSQVARSEQFF. The DNA of the CDR3 is TGTGCCAGCAGCCAAGTCGCTAGATCGGAGCAGTTCTTC. The chain couples TRBV14 to TRBJ2-1, with D unresolved. Trimming cost V 1 base and J 10 bases, with 11 bases left between them. The CDR3 is 13 amino acids. The germline V gene encodes CDR1 SGHDN and CDR2 FVKESK.

The chain combines TRBV27 with TRBJ1-4; 8 bases match TRBD1. Germline CDR1 reads MNHEY; CDR2 reads SMNVEV (reference sequence). The CDR3 is made up of 15 amino acids. V dropped 5 bases and J dropped 7; count of bases not matched to a gene: 9. CDR3 coding DNA: TGTGCCAGCAGTACCACAGGGGGTGTAAGTGAAAAACTGTTTTTT. Translation: CASSTTGGVSEKLFF.

This clone showed up just once. The V gene is TRBV6-5, the J gene TRBJ1-1; weak D call: TRBD1 (5 bases). Trimming pared 0 bases from V and 6 bases from J, leaving 8 bases between. The CDR3 is 13 amino acids. Germline V lookup: CDR1 MNHEY, CDR2 SVGAGI. CDR3 nucleotide sequence: TGTGCCAGCAGTTACTCCCCAGGGCCTGAAGCTTTCTTT. Protein: CASSYSPGPEAFF.

This chain joins TRBV27 and TRBJ2-3; a weak D match, TRBD1 (6 bases). CDR1 and CDR2 from the germline V gene are MNHEY and SMNVEV (reference sequence). This CDR3 contains 15 residues. Trimming removed 0 bases from V and 2 bases from J, with 9 bases in between. The CDR3: CASSLSGQPTDTQYF. The CDR3 region has the DNA TGTGCCAGCAGTTTATCCGGACAGCCCACAGATACGCAGTATTTT.

V gene TRBV28 combines with J gene TRBJ1-1, with a possible D match to TRBD1 (6 bases). Between the trimmed V and J ends, which lost 7 bases and 0 bases, there was a span of 12 bases. CDR1 and CDR2 (germline): MDHEN, SYDVKM. This CDR3 spans 14 amino acids. The CDR3: CASNPGHLNTEAFF. The CDR3 nucleotides are TGTGCCAGCAACCCGGGACACTTGAACACTGAAGCTTTCTTT.

The chain combines TRBV15 with TRBJ1-2; unclear D gene. V was shortened by 0 bases and J by 8 bases, with 13 bases between the two germline ends. Per the germline V gene, CDR1 is LNHNV and CDR2 is YYDKDF (reference sequence). CDR3 length: 14 residues. CDR3 DNA sequence: TGTGCCACCAGCAGAGATCCGGGGAGCTGGGGCTACACCTTC. The encoded protein is CATSRDPGSWGYTF.

The chain recombines TRBV15 with TRBJ1-4; 7 bases match TRBD1. In germline, CDR1 is LNHNV, CDR2 YYDKDF (reference sequence). Germline trimming cut 3 bases from V and 3 bases from J; bases unmatched to any gene: 4. The CDR3 runs to 15 residues. Here the CDR3 DNA reads TGTGCCACCAGCAGGCGGGACAGCGCTAATGAAAAACTGTTTTTT. This encodes CATSRRDSANEKLFF.

The chain recombines TRBV3-1 (or the pseudogene TRBV3-2) with TRBJ1-5, with D possibly being TRBD1 (6 bases). The germline V gene has CDR1 LGHDT and CDR2 YNNKEL (reference sequence). Trimming took 1 base from V and 7 from J, leaving 14 bases between them. This CDR3 comprises 15 residues. CDR3 nucleotide sequence: TGTGCCAGCAGCCAAGGAATGCAGGGGAGACAGCCCCAGCATTTT. Translated, it gives CASSQGMQGRQPQHF.

A single count supports this clone. The chain combines TRBV5-1 with TRBJ2-3, with 7 bases identical to TRBD2. V shed 0 bases, J shed 6 bases, and the junction held 10 bases outside the gene matches. CDR1 and CDR2 from the germline V gene are SGHRS and YFSETQ. The CDR3 totals 16 residues. CDR3 bases: TGCGCCAGCAGCTTGGGGGTAGCGGGCGCTGGGGATACGCAGTATTTT. It is translated as CASSLGVAGAGDTQYF.

The count of this clone is one. The chain employs TRBV27 and TRBJ2-7; 7 bases line up with TRBD2. The CDR3 has 15 residues. From germline, CDR1 is MNHEY and CDR2 SMNVEV (reference sequence). V lost 2 bases and J lost 3; bases outside the gene matches: 7. The CDR3 loop reads CASSLGLAVLYEQYF. CDR3 in DNA: TGTGCCAGCAGTTTAGGGCTAGCGGTCCTCTACGAGCAGTACTTC.

The V gene is TRBV7-2, the J gene TRBJ2-7; perhaps TRBD1 as D (6 bases). The CDR3 is 16 amino acids. CDR1 and CDR2 from the germline V gene are SGHTA and FQGNSA. V was trimmed by 1 base and J by 7 bases, leaving 20 bases between them. The CDR3 region is CASSLVSGTPSGEQYF. DNA for the CDR3: TGTGCCAGCAGCTTAGTTTCGGGGACACCTTCGGGGGAGCAGTACTTC.

The genes are TRBV27 and TRBJ2-7; D perhaps matches TRBD2 (5 bases). The germline V and J ends were trimmed by 1 base and 1 base, with 11 bases remaining between them. Germline CDR1 and CDR2: MNHEY and SMNVEV (reference sequence). The CDR3 has 15 amino acids. This chain's CDR3 is CASSLWEGRSYEQYF. CDR3 coding DNA: TGTGCCAGCAGTTTATGGGAAGGGAGATCCTACGAGCAGTACTTC.

This sequence joins TRBV30 and TRBJ1-2; D gene unclear. The ends were cut back, 0 bases at V and 4 bases at J, with 6 bases in the middle. The CDR3 consists of 12 residues. Germline CDR1 is GTSNPN and CDR2 is SVGIG (reference sequence). CDR3 sequence reads: CAWSVAGYGYTF. Written as DNA, the CDR3 is TGTGCCTGGAGTGTGGCGGGCTATGGCTACACCTTC.

This rearrangement joins TRBV7-2 to TRBJ1-6; 7 nucleotides line up with TRBD1. Trimming at V came to 5 bases and at J to 0 bases, leaving 10 bases not matched to a gene. The CDR3 runs 18 residues. Germline loops: CDR1 SGHTA, CDR2 FQGNSA. CDR3 region: CASSHGQESTSYNSPLHF. In DNA form, the CDR3 reads TGTGCCAGCAGCCACGGACAGGAATCTACCTCCTATAATTCACCCCTCCACTTT.

The CDR3 DNA follows: TGTGCCAGCAGTTACATTGGGACAAATGGCAATCAGCCCCAGCATTTT. Protein: CASSYIGTNGNQPQHF. This chain joins TRBV6-2 or TRBV6-3 and TRBJ1-5; D perhaps matches TRBD1 (6 bases). Deletions cut 2 bases from V and 2 bases from J, with 13 bases between. The CDR3 runs to 16 residues. Germline values: CDR1 MNHEY, CDR2 SVGEGT.

The V gene is TRBV7-9, the J gene TRBJ2-7; D not resolved. Germline V lookup: CDR1 SEHNR, CDR2 FQNEAQ (reference sequence). The CDR3 runs 13 residues. V gave up 5 bases and J gave up 7 bases, with 15 bases separating them. The CDR3 DNA sequence: TGTGCCAGCAGCATGGCGGCCGACCAGGAGCAGTACTTC. Translation: CASSMAADQEQYF. Full variable domain (missing parts from reference TRBV7-9 and TRBJ2-7): DTGVSQNPRHKITKRGQNVTFRCDPISEHNRLYWYRQTLGQGPEFLTYFQNEAQLEKSRLLSDRFSAERPKGSFSTLEIQRTEQGDSAMYLCASSMAADQEQYFGPGTRLTVT.

The chain joins TRBV6-6 to TRBJ1-5; D not certain. Germline V gives CDR1 MNHNY, CDR2 SVGAGI (reference sequence). The CDR3 is 14 amino acids. V lost 5 bases and J 5 bases, leaving 13 bases between the germline ends. The CDR3 bases are TGTGCCAGCAGTCCCGGGAGGGAAGATCAGCCCCAGCATTTT. It yields the protein CASSPGREDQPQHF.

The chain links TRBV11-2 to TRBJ1-4; no definite D call. Germline values: CDR1 SGHAT, CDR2 FQNNGV. The V end was cut by 6 bases, the J end by 6 bases, with 17 bases between. The CDR3 is made up of 15 amino acids. The CDR3 sequence: CASSEIDSPYEKLFF. CDR3 coding DNA: TGTGCCAGCAGTGAGATTGACTCCCCCTATGAAAAACTGTTTTTT.

J is TRBJ1-6 and V is TRBV18; 7 bases map to TRBD1. The germline gives CDR1 KGHSH, CDR2 LQKENI. The junction had 4 bases not matched to a gene; V was cut back by 4 bases and J by 7 bases. The CDR3 is 14 amino acids. CDR3 residues: CASSRAGGNSPLHF. CDR3 coding DNA: TGTGCCAGCTCACGGGCAGGGGGGAATTCACCCCTCCACTTT.

V gene TRBV18 combines with J gene TRBJ1-1; D uncertain. V gave up 4 bases and J gave up 1 base, with 7 bases separating them. Germline values: CDR1 KGHSH, CDR2 LQKENI. This CDR3 is 13 amino acids long. The CDR3 spells CASSLQPNTEAFF. In nucleotides, the CDR3 is TGTGCCAGCTCACTACAGCCGAACACTGAAGCTTTCTTT.

Details on this clone: The sample holds other DNA sequences that translate to the same CDR3. The chain combines TRBV30 with TRBJ1-2; D is possibly TRBD1 (5 bases). Trimming took off 1 base at V and 4 bases at J, with 7 bases between the two ends. CDR3 length: 12 amino acids. Per germline, CDR1 GTSNPN and CDR2 SVGIG (reference sequence). The CDR3 here is CAWSGGGYGYTF. DNA for the CDR3: TGTGCCTGGAGTGGGGGGGGCTATGGCTACACCTTC.

This chain uses TRBV5-4 with TRBJ2-1, with 8 bases aligning to TRBD2. V dropped 6 bases and J dropped 6; count of bases not matched to a gene: 14. The germline gives CDR1 SGHNT, CDR2 YYREEE (reference sequence). The CDR3 is 16 residues long. CDR3 sequence: CASTSGGAGRANEQFF. In DNA form, the CDR3 reads TGTGCCAGCACCAGTGGGGGGGCCGGGAGGGCCAATGAGCAGTTCTTC.

This chain connects TRBV4-1 to TRBJ2-7; D may be TRBD2 (5 bases). The CDR3 has 16 amino acids. Germline CDR1 and CDR2: MGHRA and YSYEKL. Between the trimmed V and J ends, which lost 0 bases and 0 bases, there was a span of 12 bases. The CDR3 is CASSQDEGRSSYEQYF. CDR3 in DNA: TGCGCCAGCAGCCAAGATGAGGGCAGGAGCTCCTACGAGCAGTACTTC.

The chain carries TRBV6-2 or TRBV6-3 and TRBJ1-6; D gene ambiguous. Germline V CDR1 and CDR2: MNHEY, SVGEGT. This CDR3 has 12 residues. Trimming left V 4 bases short and J 9 bases short, with 7 bases between. The DNA of the CDR3 is TGTGCCAGCAGTTTCGGTGTTTCACCCCTCCACTTT. This codes for CASSFGVSPLHF.